The 26 T cell receptor beta chains presented below share a single source sample, sequenced in a study of T cells in Graves' hyperthyroidism and ophthalmopathy. Template material for amplifying TCR beta CDR3 regions consisted of RNA transcripts. HTBI primers were used for first-round RT-PCR of the TCR CDR3. TCRdb re-called the multiplex PCR reads through MiXCR, storing one row per CDR3 protein. The sample comprises around 600,000 distinct CDR3 sequences, 14% of which are singletons, and roughly 6.9% rests with the top ten. The sequenced sample was blood. The source is a woman aged 18-30 years with Graves' ophthalmopathy.

This clonotype showed up many times. The V and J genes are TRBV29-1 and TRBJ1-1; D possibly corresponds to TRBD1 (5 bases). V was clipped by 6 bases and J by 5 bases, with 16 bases between them. Germline assignment: CDR1 SQVTM and CDR2 ANQGSEA. This CDR3 spans 13 amino acids. CDR3 in amino acids: CSVTGSGRTEAFF. CDR3 nucleotides: TGCAGCGTCACAGGATCGGGGCGAACTGAAGCTTTCTTT.

The chain is built from TRBV12-5 and TRBJ2-7; D gene uncertain. Trimming cost V 2 bases and J 3 bases, with 14 bases left between them. CDR1 and CDR2 from the germline V gene are LGHNT and FRNRAP. The CDR3 spans 15 residues. The chain's CDR3 is CASGLPRPDGYEQYF. CDR3 DNA sequence: TGTGCTAGTGGTTTGCCCCGGCCGGACGGCTACGAGCAGTACTTC.

This clonotype was observed at least ten times. V gene TRBV18 combines with J gene TRBJ1-5, with D uncertain. The CDR3 spans 14 residues. With 6 bases removed from V and 5 bases from J, the gap between germline ends came to 14 bases. The germline CDR1 and CDR2 sequences are KGHSH and LQKENI. The CDR3 reads CASSPEGDDQPQHF. The CDR3 DNA follows: TGTGCCAGCTCCCCGGAGGGCGACGATCAGCCCCAGCATTTT.

This clonotype was observed at least ten times. The chain has TRBV11-2 and TRBJ1-1; D remains ambiguous. With 3 bases removed from V and 6 bases from J, the gap between germline ends came to 8 bases. Germline lookup yields CDR1 SGHAT and CDR2 FQNNGV. The length of the CDR3 is 12 residues. CDR3 coding DNA: TGTGCCAGCAGCTTTTCCGAGGCTGAAGCTTTCTTT. It is translated as CASSFSEAEAFF.

This clonotype was seen a few times. The junction does not match germline at one end; this may be a read error. This chain uses TRBV20-1 with TRBJ1-2, with TRBD1 as a possible D gene (5 bases). There are 14 residues in the CDR3. Germline V lookup: CDR1 DFQATT, CDR2 SNEGSKA (reference sequence). CDR3 sequence reads: CGARDRTAGYGYTF. The CDR3 DNA sequence: TGCGGTGCTAGAGATCGGACGGCAGGGTATGGCTACACCTTC.

This clonotype was observed many times. This chain uses TRBV28 with TRBJ1-1, with D perhaps matching TRBD1 (6 bases). The ends were cut back, 3 bases at V and 1 base at J, with 12 bases in the middle. CDR3 length: 15 amino acids. Germline V lookup: CDR1 MDHEN, CDR2 SYDVKM. The CDR3 region is CASSFAAGANTEAFF. CDR3 sequence (DNA): TGTGCCAGCAGTTTCGCGGCAGGGGCGAACACTGAAGCTTTCTTT. Using reference TRBV28 and TRBJ1-1 for the parts outside the CDR3, the full variable domain is DVKVTQSSRYLVKRTGEKVFLECVQDMDHENMFWYRQDPGLGLRLIYFSYDVKMKEKGDIPEGYSVSREKKERFSLILESASTNQTSMYLCASSFAAGANTEAFFGQGTRLTVV.

This clonotype was picked up many times. The V call is TRBV28, the J call TRBJ2-3; TRBD2 might be the D (5 bases). Germline CDR1 is MDHEN and CDR2 is SYDVKM. Trimming left V 4 bases short and J 2 bases short, with 13 bases between. This CDR3 is 15 amino acids long. CDR3 protein: CASSSSGTVTDTQYF. The CDR3 coding sequence is TGTGCCAGCAGTTCGAGCGGCACTGTCACAGATACGCAGTATTTT.

At least ten counts were recorded for this clonotype. The chain is built from TRBV7-8 and TRBJ2-7; 7 bases are shared with TRBD2. Germline CDR1 SGHVS, CDR2 FQNEAQ. The V segment lost 8 bases and the J segment 3 bases; nucleotides outside the gene matches: 4. The CDR3 contains 12 residues. DNA for the CDR3: TGTGCCAGCGGAACTAGCGACTACGAGCAGTACTTC. Amino acid sequence: CASGTSDYEQYF.

There are a few counts of this clonotype. The chain joins TRBV7-9 to TRBJ2-2; TRBD2 matches at 13 bases. The V gene's germline CDR1 is SEHNR and CDR2 FQNEAQ (reference sequence). V lost 4 bases and J lost 2; bases outside the gene matches: 4. The CDR3 has 17 residues. The CDR3 nucleotides read TGTGCCAGCAGCTCCCGACTAGCGGGAGGTAACACCGGGGAGCTGTTTTTT. Translated: CASSSRLAGGNTGELFF.

This clonotype was counted ten times or more. The gene calls are TRBV3-1 and TRBJ1-1; 10 bases match TRBD1. In germline, CDR1 is LGHDT, CDR2 YNNKEL (reference sequence). The CDR3 consists of 16 residues. With V trimmed by 3 bases and J by 5 bases, 9 bases remained unmatched. The CDR3 reads CASSHAWTGGSTEAFF. CDR3 DNA: TGTGCCAGCAGCCACGCCTGGACAGGGGGATCGACTGAAGCTTTCTTT.

This clonotype was recorded many times. The chain carries TRBV12-3 or TRBV12-4 and TRBJ2-7, with D maybe TRBD1 (6 bases). This CDR3 is built from 14 residues. Trimming cost V 3 bases and J 2 bases, with 11 bases left between them. In DNA form, the CDR3 reads TGTGCCAGCAGTTTTTGGGACATTACCTACGAGCAGTACTTC. It translates to CASSFWDITYEQYF.

This clonotype was found many times. J is TRBJ1-3 and V is TRBV4-1; 8 positions agree with TRBD1. The CDR3 totals 15 residues. Unmatched junction bases numbered 2, after V lost 0 bases and J lost 4 bases. Germline assignment: CDR1 MGHRA and CDR2 YSYEKL. The DNA for the CDR3 is TGCGCCAGCAGCCAAGACAGGGGGCACGGAAACACCATATATTTT. Protein product: CASSQDRGHGNTIYF.

The V and J genes are TRBV19 and TRBJ1-6; 9 positions agree with TRBD1. The germline gives CDR1 LNHDA, CDR2 SQIVND (reference sequence). The V gene end was trimmed by 1 base and the J gene end by 7 bases; junction bases not matched to a gene: 11. The CDR3 runs to 18 residues. The CDR3 DNA reads TGTGCCAGTAGTATAGGCGGGACAGGGCCCCAATGGAATTCACCCCTCCACTTT. Residues: CASSIGGTGPQWNSPLHF.

This clonotype was counted at least ten times. V gene TRBV24-1 combines with J gene TRBJ1-1; 7 bases align to TRBD1. This CDR3 spans 14 amino acids. V trimming: 3 bases; J trimming: 5 bases; junction bases outside the gene matches: 5. Germline values: CDR1 KGHDR, CDR2 SFDVKD. CDR3 region: CATSDPGQSTEAFF. The CDR3 DNA reads as TGTGCCACCAGTGATCCGGGACAGTCTACTGAAGCTTTCTTT.

This clonotype was seen ten or more times. The chain carries TRBV5-1 and TRBJ2-3; tentatively, D is TRBD2 (5 bases). Germline lookup yields CDR1 SGHRS and CDR2 YFSETQ. This CDR3 is built from 15 residues. V was clipped by 4 bases and J by 4 bases, with 16 bases between them. The CDR3 DNA sequence: TGCGCCAGCAGCCTTACATACCGGGGTTCAGATACGCAGTATTTT. Protein product: CASSLTYRGSDTQYF.

This clonotype was observed many times. The chain carries TRBV5-8 and TRBJ2-1, with D unresolved. Between the trimmed V and J ends, which lost 4 bases and 2 bases, there was a span of 13 bases. CDR3 length: 15 residues. Germline lookup yields CDR1 SGHTS and CDR2 YDEGEE. In DNA, the CDR3 is TGTGCCAGCAGCCGCGTGGGGTTGGCCTACAATGAGCAGTTCTTC. It encodes CASSRVGLAYNEQFF. Drawing the rest from reference TRBV5-8 and TRBJ2-1, the complete variable domain is EAGVTQSPTHLIKTRGQQATLRCSPISGHTSVYWYQQALGLGLQFLLWYDEGEERNRGNFPPRFSGRQFPNYSSELNVNALELEDSALYLCASSRVGLAYNEQFFGPGTRLTVL.

This clonotype was observed at least ten times. The chain joins TRBV28 to TRBJ2-4, with 9 positions matching TRBD1. J gave up 11 bases and V 6 bases, and 8 bases lay outside the gene matches. Germline V gene data show CDR1 as MDHEN and CDR2 as SYDVKM. The CDR3 is 13 amino acids. This CDR3 is CASSPTGGAVQYF. CDR3 DNA: TGTGCCAGCAGCCCAACAGGGGGCGCGGTTCAGTACTTC.

This clonotype has at least ten counts. The rearrangement joins TRBV2 to TRBJ2-7; D is perhaps TRBD2 (5 bases). Germline values: CDR1 SNHLY, CDR2 FYNNEI. This CDR3 spans 14 amino acids. Between the trimmed V and J ends, which lost 4 bases and 7 bases, there was a span of 17 bases. The CDR3 DNA sequence: TGTGCCAGCAGTGGGATTCGACTATTACTGGAGCAGTACTTC. Protein product: CASSGIRLLLEQYF.

At least ten counts were recorded for this clonotype. This chain joins TRBV18 and TRBJ1-1, with D uncertain. Germline lookup yields CDR1 KGHSH and CDR2 LQKENI. This CDR3 has 12 amino acids. Between the trimmed V and J ends, which lost 1 base and 3 bases, there was a span of 3 bases. CDR3 amino acids: CASSPRDTEAFF. CDR3 in DNA: TGTGCCAGCTCACCACGGGACACTGAAGCTTTCTTT.

This clonotype was counted ten times or more. This chain uses TRBV10-2 with TRBJ2-1; D gene uncertain. The V end lost 1 base, the J end lost 2 bases, and 12 bases lay between the germline ends. Germline loops: CDR1 WSHSY, CDR2 SAAADI. CDR3 length equals 16 residues. The CDR3 sequence is CASSEYGEPPYNEQFF. In DNA, the CDR3 is TGCGCCAGCAGTGAGTATGGGGAACCCCCCTACAATGAGCAGTTCTTC.

Ten or more counts support this clonotype. The V and J genes are TRBV2 and TRBJ1-1; the D gene is possibly TRBD1 (6 bases). V was pared by 7 bases and J by 5 bases, with 17 bases between. Germline-derived CDR1 and CDR2 are SNHLY and FYNNEI. The CDR3 extends over 14 amino acids. CDR3 DNA: TGTGCCAGCATCTCTCAGGGGCTGGGGACTGAAGCTTTCTTT. It yields the protein CASISQGLGTEAFF.

Ten or more counts support this clonotype. This sequence joins TRBV7-8 and TRBJ2-7; D might be TRBD2 (6 bases). The CDR3 spans 16 residues. Germline V gives CDR1 SGHVS, CDR2 FQNEAQ. Trimming took 4 bases from V and 3 from J, leaving 19 bases between them. The CDR3: CASSYPGGTSSYEQYF. In DNA, the CDR3 is TGTGCCAGCAGCTACCCCGGCGGAACTAGCAGCTACGAGCAGTACTTC.

This clonotype was observed at least ten times. The V gene is TRBV9, the J gene TRBJ1-4; D gene unclear. Germline CDR1 and CDR2: SGDLS and YYNGEE. The V and J ends lost 3 bases and 8 bases respectively, with 8 bases between them. The CDR3 runs to 12 residues. DNA of the CDR3: TGTGCCAGCAGCGCGTACGGGGAAAAACTGTTTTTT. Translation gives CASSAYGEKLFF.

This clonotype was found many times. V gene TRBV28 combines with J gene TRBJ2-7, with 8 bases identical to TRBD2. J lost 2 bases, V lost 4 bases, and 7 bases had no gene match. There are 15 residues in the CDR3. CDR1 and CDR2 from the germline V gene are MDHEN and SYDVKM. Written as DNA, the CDR3 is TGTGCCAGCAGTTCCGTTGGAGCGGGAGCCTACGAGCAGTACTTC. As protein: CASSSVGAGAYEQYF. The complete variable domain, with remaining parts taken from reference TRBV28 and TRBJ2-7, reads DVKVTQSSRYLVKRTGEKVFLECVQDMDHENMFWYRQDPGLGLRLIYFSYDVKMKEKGDIPEGYSVSREKKERFSLILESASTNQTSMYLCASSSVGAGAYEQYFGPGTRLTVT.

Many counts were recorded for this clonotype. The chain carries TRBV29-1 and TRBJ2-1; D call uncertain. The CDR3 spans 12 residues. Germline values: CDR1 SQVTM, CDR2 ANQGSEA. The V end was cut by 5 bases, the J end by 7 bases, with 12 bases between. The CDR3 here is CSVSPPSNEQFF. CDR3 nucleotides: TGCAGCGTTTCCCCACCCTCGAATGAGCAGTTCTTC.

The chain combines TRBV11-2 with TRBJ1-1; the D gene is possibly TRBD1 (5 bases). Germline values: CDR1 SGHAT, CDR2 FQNNGV. Trimming left V 5 bases short and J 1 base short, with 17 bases between. The CDR3 loop spans 16 amino acids. The CDR3 here is CASSHTKGNENTEAFF. The CDR3 DNA reads TGTGCCAGCAGCCACACCAAGGGGAACGAGAACACTGAAGCTTTCTTT. Combining the CDR3 with reference TRBV11-2 and TRBJ1-1 gives the whole variable domain EAGVAQSPRYKIIEKRQSVAFWCNPISGHATLYWYQQILGQGPKLLIQFQNNGVVDDSQLPKDRFSAERLKGVDSTLKIQPAKLEDSAVYLCASSHTKGNENTEAFFGQGTRLTVV.